The 7 T cell receptor beta chains below come from one sample, sequenced in a study of PD-1 blockade in classical Hodgkin lymphoma. All trial patients relapsed after autologous stem cell transplantation. Produced via immunoSEQ multiplex PCR; TCRdb's table is partial and in-frame only. The table includes about 43,000 clones, around 76% detected once. Source: peripheral blood mononuclear cells (PBMCs), taken before the second cycle of nivolumab. These receptors all come from a human donor with classical Hodgkin lymphoma.

V is TRBV18 and J is TRBJ2-3, with 8 bases aligning to TRBD1. The CDR3 consists of 15 residues. V trimming: 6 bases; J trimming: 1 base; junction bases outside the gene matches: 6. The germline gives CDR1 KGHSH, CDR2 LQKENI. The DNA of the CDR3 is TGTGCCAGCTCGTCGACAGGGGCCGGCACAGATACGCAGTATTTT. Translated: CASSSTGAGTDTQYF. The variable domain in full, completed from reference TRBV18 and TRBJ2-3, reads NAGVMQNPRHLVRRRGQEARLRCSPMKGHSHVYWYRQLPEEGLKFMVYLQKENIIDESGMPKERFSAEFPKEGPSILRIQQVVRGDSAAYFCASSSTGAGTDTQYFGPGTRLTVL.

This clone showed up just a few times. The CDR3 loop reads CASSIGTGSQPQHF. The CDR3 DNA follows: TGTGCCAGCAGTATCGGGACAGGGAGTCAGCCCCAGCATTTT. The chain is built from TRBV28 and TRBJ1-5, with 9 bases that match TRBD1. The germline V gene has CDR1 MDHEN and CDR2 SYDVKM. This CDR3 comprises 14 residues. The V gene end was trimmed by 5 bases and the J gene end by 6 bases; junction bases not matched to a gene: 5.

The gene calls are TRBV27 and TRBJ1-1; D gene ambiguous. Germline values: CDR1 MNHEY, CDR2 SMNVEV (reference sequence). This CDR3 is 13 amino acids long. V shed 0 bases and J shed 0 bases, with 2 bases lying between them. This chain's CDR3 is CASSLSVNTEAFF. The CDR3 nucleotides read TGTGCCAGCAGTTTATCAGTGAACACTGAAGCTTTCTTT.

J is TRBJ1-2 and V is TRBV19; 8 bases agree with TRBD1. CDR3 length: 14 residues. The V and J ends lost 9 bases and 3 bases, in that order; junction bases with no gene match: 9. The germline V gene has CDR1 LNHDA and CDR2 SQIVND (reference sequence). The CDR3 nucleotides read TGTGCCAGCAGTCCGGGACAGGTATACTATGGCTACACCTTC. Translated, it gives CASSPGQVYYGYTF.

This chain joins TRBV7-9 and TRBJ2-7; no firm D call. V lost 8 bases and J lost 5, with 16 bases in between. Germline CDR1 is SEHNR and CDR2 is FQNEAQ (reference sequence). This CDR3 spans 13 amino acids. The CDR3 DNA reads TGTGCCAGCGGTCCGAGGAATCCGAACGAGCAGTACTTC. Its protein is CASGPRNPNEQYF.

V gene TRBV5-1 combines with J gene TRBJ2-7; 7 bases map to TRBD2. There are 15 residues in the CDR3. V lost 1 base, J lost 6 bases, and 10 bases stayed unmatched. Germline assignment: CDR1 SGHRS and CDR2 YFSETQ. The chain's CDR3 is CASSLPGAGGVEQYF. The CDR3 nucleotides are TGCGCCAGCAGCTTGCCCGGGGCTGGGGGGGTCGAGCAGTACTTC.

This clone was detected ten times or more. V gene TRBV9 combines with J gene TRBJ2-2; 10 nucleotides match TRBD2. V trimming: 4 bases; J trimming: 4 bases; junction bases outside the gene matches: 7. The germline CDR1 and CDR2 sequences are SGDLS and YYNGEE. The CDR3 spans 16 residues. The CDR3 DNA reads TGTGCCAGCAGCCCGTGGACTAGCGGATTCACCGGGGAGCTGTTTTTT. This codes for CASSPWTSGFTGELFF.